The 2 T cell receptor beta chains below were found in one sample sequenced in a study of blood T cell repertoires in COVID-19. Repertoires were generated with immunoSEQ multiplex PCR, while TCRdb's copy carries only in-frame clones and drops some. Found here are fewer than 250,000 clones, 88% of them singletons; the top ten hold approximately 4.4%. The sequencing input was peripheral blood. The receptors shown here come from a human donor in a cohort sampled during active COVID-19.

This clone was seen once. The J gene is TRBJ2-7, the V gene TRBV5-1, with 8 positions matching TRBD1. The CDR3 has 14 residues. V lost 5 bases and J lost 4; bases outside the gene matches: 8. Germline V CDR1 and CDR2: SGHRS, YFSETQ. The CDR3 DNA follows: TGCGCCAGCAGTCCGACAGGGGCGGTATACGAGCAGTACTTC. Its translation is CASSPTGAVYEQYF.

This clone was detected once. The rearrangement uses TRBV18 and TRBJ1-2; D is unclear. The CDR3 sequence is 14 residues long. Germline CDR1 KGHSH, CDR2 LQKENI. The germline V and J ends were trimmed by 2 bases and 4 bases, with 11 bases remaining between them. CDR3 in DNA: TGTGCCAGCTCACCAGAAAGGAGTGCCTATGGCTACACCTTC. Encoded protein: CASSPERSAYGYTF.